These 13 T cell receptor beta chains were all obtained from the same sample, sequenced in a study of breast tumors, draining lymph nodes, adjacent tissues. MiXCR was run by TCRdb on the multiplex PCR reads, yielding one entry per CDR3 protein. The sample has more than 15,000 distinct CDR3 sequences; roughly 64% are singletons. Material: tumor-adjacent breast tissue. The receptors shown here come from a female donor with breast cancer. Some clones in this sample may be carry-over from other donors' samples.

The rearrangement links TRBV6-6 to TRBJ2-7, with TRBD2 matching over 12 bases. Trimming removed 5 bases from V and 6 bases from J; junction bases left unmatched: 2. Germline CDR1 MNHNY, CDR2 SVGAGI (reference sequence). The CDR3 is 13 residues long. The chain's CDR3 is CASSGLAGFEQYF. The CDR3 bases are TGTGCCAGCAGTGGACTAGCGGGATTCGAGCAGTACTTC.

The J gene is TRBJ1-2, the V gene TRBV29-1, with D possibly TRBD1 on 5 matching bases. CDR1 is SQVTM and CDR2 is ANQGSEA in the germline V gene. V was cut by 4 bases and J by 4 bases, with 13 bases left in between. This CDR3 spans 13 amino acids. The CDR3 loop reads CSVVGGEFYGYTF. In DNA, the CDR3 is TGCAGCGTTGTCGGGGGAGAATTCTATGGCTACACCTTC.

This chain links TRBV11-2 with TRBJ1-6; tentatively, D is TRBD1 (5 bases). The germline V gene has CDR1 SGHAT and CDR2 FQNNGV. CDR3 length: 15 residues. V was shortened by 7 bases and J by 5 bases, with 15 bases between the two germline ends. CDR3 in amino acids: CASTQGGGNNSPLHF. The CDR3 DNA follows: TGTGCCAGCACCCAAGGTGGGGGGAATAATTCACCCCTCCACTTT. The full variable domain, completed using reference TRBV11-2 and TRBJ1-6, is EAGVAQSPRYKIIEKRQSVAFWCNPISGHATLYWYQQILGQGPKLLIQFQNNGVVDDSQLPKDRFSAERLKGVDSTLKIQPAKLEDSAVYLCASTQGGGNNSPLHFGNGTRLTVT.

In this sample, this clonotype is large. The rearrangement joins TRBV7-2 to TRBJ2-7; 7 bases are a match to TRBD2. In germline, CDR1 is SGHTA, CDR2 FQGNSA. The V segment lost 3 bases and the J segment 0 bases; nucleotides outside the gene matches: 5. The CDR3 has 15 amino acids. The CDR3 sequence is CASSFYGTNSYEQYF. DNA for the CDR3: TGTGCCAGCAGCTTCTATGGGACTAACTCCTACGAGCAGTACTTC.

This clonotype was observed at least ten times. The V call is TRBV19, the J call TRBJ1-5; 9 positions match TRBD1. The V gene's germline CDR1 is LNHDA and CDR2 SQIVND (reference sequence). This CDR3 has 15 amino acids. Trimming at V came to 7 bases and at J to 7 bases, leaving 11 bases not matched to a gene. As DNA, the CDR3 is TGTGCCAGTAACCCACGGACAGGGGTCGAACAGCCCCAGCATTTT. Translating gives CASNPRTGVEQPQHF.

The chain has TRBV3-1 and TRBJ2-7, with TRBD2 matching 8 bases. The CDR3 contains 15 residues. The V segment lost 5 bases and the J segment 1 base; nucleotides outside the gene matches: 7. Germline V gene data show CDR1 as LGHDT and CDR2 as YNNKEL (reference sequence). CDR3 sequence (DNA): TGTGCCAGCAGCGAAGTGGCTAGCGGGTCCTACGAGCAGTACTTC. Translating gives CASSEVASGSYEQYF.

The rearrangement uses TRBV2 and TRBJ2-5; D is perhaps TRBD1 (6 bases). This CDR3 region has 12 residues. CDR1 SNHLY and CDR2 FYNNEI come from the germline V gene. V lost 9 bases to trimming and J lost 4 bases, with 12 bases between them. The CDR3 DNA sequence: TGTGCCAGTTCAGGGGCCCGAGAGACCCAGTACTTC. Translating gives CASSGARETQYF.

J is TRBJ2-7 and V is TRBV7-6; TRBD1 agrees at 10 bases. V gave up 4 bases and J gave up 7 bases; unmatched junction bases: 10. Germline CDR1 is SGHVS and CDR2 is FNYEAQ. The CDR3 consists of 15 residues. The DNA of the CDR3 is TGTGCCAGCAGCTCGGCCGGGACAGGGGCCTCTGAGCAGTACTTC. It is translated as CASSSAGTGASEQYF.

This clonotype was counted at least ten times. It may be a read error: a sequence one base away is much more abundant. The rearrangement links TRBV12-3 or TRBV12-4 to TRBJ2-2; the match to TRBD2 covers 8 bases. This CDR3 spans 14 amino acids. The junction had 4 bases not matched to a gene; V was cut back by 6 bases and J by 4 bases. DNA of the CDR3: TGTGCCAGCAGCAACAGCGGGGGCACCGGGGAGCTGTTTTTT. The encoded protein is CASSNSGGTGELFF.

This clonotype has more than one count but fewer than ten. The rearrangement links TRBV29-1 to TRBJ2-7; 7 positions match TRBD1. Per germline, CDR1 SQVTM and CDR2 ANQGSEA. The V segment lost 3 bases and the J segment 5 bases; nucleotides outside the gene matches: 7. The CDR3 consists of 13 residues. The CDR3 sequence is CSVEPGGRDEQYF. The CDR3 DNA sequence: TGCAGCGTTGAGCCAGGGGGTAGGGACGAGCAGTACTTC.

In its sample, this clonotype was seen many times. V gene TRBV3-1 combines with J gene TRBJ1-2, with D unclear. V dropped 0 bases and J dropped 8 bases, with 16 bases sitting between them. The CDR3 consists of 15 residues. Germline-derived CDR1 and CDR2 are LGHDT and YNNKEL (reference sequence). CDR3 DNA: TGTGCCAGCAGCCAAGATGGCCAGTACGTAGCGGGCTACACCTTC. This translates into CASSQDGQYVAGYTF.

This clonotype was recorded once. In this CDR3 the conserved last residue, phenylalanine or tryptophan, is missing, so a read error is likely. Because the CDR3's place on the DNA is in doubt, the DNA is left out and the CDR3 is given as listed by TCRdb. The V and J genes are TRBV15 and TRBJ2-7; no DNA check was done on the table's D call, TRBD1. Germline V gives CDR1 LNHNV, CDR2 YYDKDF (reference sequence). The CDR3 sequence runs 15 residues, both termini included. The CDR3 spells CATSSLGAGAYGADL.

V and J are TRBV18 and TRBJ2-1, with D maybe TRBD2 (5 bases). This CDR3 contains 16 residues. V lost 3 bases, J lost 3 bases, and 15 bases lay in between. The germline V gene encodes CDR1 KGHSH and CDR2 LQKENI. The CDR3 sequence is CASSPEGYLIYNEQFF. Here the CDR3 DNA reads TGTGCCAGCTCACCTGAGGGCTACCTAATCTACAATGAGCAGTTCTTC.